This TCR beta chain originates from a study of blood T cell repertoires in COVID-19. In the study overall: Sites in the United States, Italy and Spain provided acute and convalescent COVID-19 samples. T cells, B-cell-depleted T cells, or PBMCs provided the cDNA or gDNA that served as material.

Under the authors' procedure: For nucleated cells, counts were estimated from reference gene primer amplification. Here immunoSEQ multiplex PCR was the method, and the copy in TCRdb shows in-frame clones only, minus some. The D gene and trimming were derived from the DNA, and the V and J assignments and clone size from that table. The sample includes almost 300,000 clones, more than 85% of them seen just once. The source of this sequence is a man aged 65-85 years with acute or convalescent COVID-19. Sequencing was carried out using peripheral blood.

CDR3: CASSAPRDSPSYEQYF. In DNA form, the CDR3 reads TGTGCCAGTAGTGCCCCCCGGGACAGTCCTTCCTACGAGCAGTACTTC. The V and J genes are TRBV19 and TRBJ2-7, with TRBD1 matching over 7 bases. The CDR3 runs to 16 residues. V gave up 5 bases and J gave up 1 base; unmatched junction bases: 11. The germline gives CDR1 LNHDA, CDR2 SQIVND (reference sequence).